These 18 T cell receptor beta chains came from one sample sequenced in a study of shared clonotypes between healthy human individuals. Profiled with immunoSEQ multiplex PCR; TCRdb holds only in-frame clones, not every one. This table has about 2,500,000 clones, approximately 90% appearing once. Sequenced: naive CD4+ T cells sorted from blood. Noted subset: CD45RA+ positively selected. The source of these receptors is a man between 18 and 35 years old in good health.

This chain links TRBV27 with TRBJ1-5, with TRBD1 as a possible D gene (5 bases). The CDR3 spans 15 residues. Germline V CDR1 and CDR2: MNHEY, SMNVEV (reference sequence). Trimming stripped 4 bases from V and 1 base from J, with 11 bases between. The CDR3 is CASSSSGGSNQPQHF. CDR3 DNA sequence: TGTGCCAGCAGTTCCTCGGGGGGGAGCAATCAGCCCCAGCATTTT.

This chain uses TRBV5-4 with TRBJ2-1; TRBD1 agrees at 7 bases. Germline loops: CDR1 SGHNT, CDR2 YYREEE (reference sequence). V lost 2 bases to trimming and J lost 10 bases; unmatched junction nucleotides: 9. The CDR3 consists of 14 residues. This CDR3 is CASSLDRVGWEQFF. The CDR3 DNA reads as TGTGCCAGCAGCTTAGACAGGGTTGGGTGGGAGCAGTTCTTC.

V usage is TRBV5-4 and J usage is TRBJ2-5, with D perhaps matching TRBD1 (6 bases). The CDR3 covers 16 residues. CDR1 SGHNT and CDR2 YYREEE come from the germline V gene (reference sequence). The ends were cut back, 4 bases at V and 1 base at J, with 17 bases in the middle. The CDR3 loop is CASSKRETGTQETQYF. The DNA for the CDR3 is TGTGCCAGCAGCAAAAGAGAGACAGGAACCCAAGAGACCCAGTACTTC.

This clone was counted once. V gene TRBV6-5 combines with J gene TRBJ1-2; TRBD1 might be the D (5 bases). In germline, CDR1 is MNHEY, CDR2 SVGAGI. The CDR3 runs 12 residues. The germline V and J ends were trimmed by 5 bases and 5 bases, with 9 bases remaining between them. The CDR3 coding sequence is TGTGCCAGCAGTGCCCAGGGTTATGGCTACACCTTC. Translated: CASSAQGYGYTF.

Only one count was recorded for this clone. The DNA of the CDR3 is TGCGCCAGCAGCTTGGACGGCGGCCCGGGCACCGGGGAGCTGTTTTTT. Translating it yields CASSLDGGPGTGELFF. The chain links TRBV5-1 to TRBJ2-2; unclear D gene. The CDR3 runs 16 residues. V shed 0 bases and J shed 4 bases, with 13 bases lying between them. CDR1 and CDR2 (germline): SGHRS, YFSETQ.

The V and J genes are TRBV5-1 and TRBJ1-2, with 9 bases aligning to TRBD1. The J segment lost 6 bases and the V segment lost 4 bases, leaving 10 bases of the junction unmatched. In germline, CDR1 is SGHRS, CDR2 YFSETQ. The CDR3 covers 15 residues. The CDR3 reads CASSTLGTGYNGYTF. Here the CDR3 DNA reads TGCGCCAGCAGCACCTTGGGGACAGGGTATAATGGCTACACCTTC.

This clone was recorded a few times. The chain recombines TRBV10-2 with TRBJ1-6; the D is unclear. Trimming took 3 bases from V and 4 from J, leaving 4 bases between them. The V gene's germline CDR1 is WSHSY and CDR2 SAAADI. This CDR3 is built from 13 residues. CDR3 DNA: TGCGCCAGCAGTGAAGGGTATAATTCACCCCTCCACTTT. Its translation is CASSEGYNSPLHF.

This clone was counted a few times. The sample carries other DNA sequences with the same CDR3. This chain joins TRBV30 and TRBJ1-1; D may be TRBD1 (6 bases). The germline V and J ends were trimmed by 3 bases and 1 base, with 9 bases remaining between them. The germline CDR1 and CDR2 sequences are GTSNPN and SVGIG (reference sequence). The CDR3 length is 13 residues. The CDR3 sequence: CAWSVQGNTEAFF. DNA of the CDR3: TGTGCCTGGAGCGTACAGGGGAACACTGAAGCTTTCTTT.

J is TRBJ2-3 and V is TRBV4-2, with TRBD1 as a possible D gene (6 bases). Germline CDR1 and CDR2: LGHNA and YNFKEQ. V was pared by 1 base and J by 4 bases, with 6 bases between. The CDR3 runs 13 residues. The CDR3 spells CASSQGGPDTQYF. The CDR3 nucleotides read TGTGCCAGCAGCCAAGGGGGGCCAGATACGCAGTATTTT.

V gene TRBV6-1 combines with J gene TRBJ2-5; the match to TRBD1 covers 7 bases. The V gene's germline CDR1 is MNHNS and CDR2 SASEGT. The V segment lost 7 bases and the J segment 1 base; nucleotides outside the gene matches: 9. The length of the CDR3 is 15 residues. In DNA form, the CDR3 reads TGTGCCAGCACCGTATCTACAGGGGCCCAAGAGACCCAGTACTTC. Translated, it gives CASTVSTGAQETQYF.

In regard to this clone: Other DNA sequences in this specimen translate into the identical CDR3. J is TRBJ2-2 and V is TRBV5-4; TRBD2 agrees at 10 bases. V shed 3 bases, J shed 1 base, and the junction held 3 bases outside the gene matches. CDR3 length equals 16 residues. Germline V gene data show CDR1 as SGHNT and CDR2 as YYREEE (reference sequence). The CDR3 DNA sequence: TGTGCCAGCAGCTCACGGACTAGCGGGAACACCGGGGAGCTGTTTTTT. Residues: CASSSRTSGNTGELFF.

This clone was found a few times. The V gene is TRBV6-8, the J gene TRBJ1-5; weak D call: TRBD1 (5 bases). V lost 8 bases to trimming and J lost 1 base, with 15 bases between them. Germline CDR1 is MNHGY and CDR2 is SAAAGT. This CDR3 has 15 residues. In DNA, the CDR3 is TGTGCCAGCCACAGGAGTAGGATCAGCAATCAGCCCCAGCATTTT. Amino acids: CASHRSRISNQPQHF.

This chain connects TRBV10-3 to TRBJ2-2; TRBD2 is a possible D gene (6 bases). Germline V lookup: CDR1 ENHRY, CDR2 SYGVKD. CDR3 length: 15 amino acids. In DNA form, the CDR3 reads TGTGACCAAGCTGGGATAGCGGAGTACACCGGGGAGCTGTTTTTT. This sequence encodes CDQAGIAEYTGELFF.

V is TRBV7-2 and J is TRBJ2-7, with 8 positions matching TRBD2. CDR3 length: 13 residues. Germline assignment: CDR1 SGHTA and CDR2 FQGNSA. Unmatched junction bases numbered 5, after V lost 4 bases and J lost 6 bases. CDR3 amino acids: CASSWGLVGEQYF. CDR3 in DNA: TGTGCCAGCAGCTGGGGACTAGTAGGCGAGCAGTACTTC.

The chain is built from TRBV11-3 and TRBJ1-1, with unresolved D. V was clipped by 5 bases and J by 1 base, with 8 bases between them. The CDR3 is 13 residues long. Germline V gene lookup returns CDR1 SGHNT and CDR2 YENEEA. CDR3 nucleotide sequence: TGTGCCAGCAGCAAGCAGGAGAACACTGAAGCTTTCTTT. It is translated as CASSKQENTEAFF.

This rearrangement joins TRBV6-6 to TRBJ2-7, with D possibly matching TRBD2 (5 bases). Trimming removed 4 bases from V and 2 bases from J, with 12 bases in between. The CDR3 loop spans 14 amino acids. Germline V gene sequence: CDR1 MNHNY, CDR2 SVGAGI (reference sequence). The CDR3 sequence is CASSSPGNPYEQYF. In nucleotides, the CDR3 is TGTGCCAGCAGTTCGCCCGGGAACCCCTACGAGCAGTACTTC.

The DNA of the CDR3 is TGCAGTGTCGGTGGGCTGGAGACCCAGTACTTC. Its protein is CSVGGLETQYF. The chain is built from TRBV20-1 and TRBJ2-5; no reliable D call. The CDR3 has 11 residues. CDR1 and CDR2 (germline): DFQATT, SNEGSKA (reference sequence). V lost 7 bases and J lost 5, with 11 bases in between.

Details on this clone: Mismatch with germline at one junction end may stem from a read error. This chain links TRBV7-7 with TRBJ2-5, with TRBD2 matching 8 bases. This CDR3 has 15 amino acids. Germline CDR1 is SSHAT and CDR2 is FNYEAQ (reference sequence). The CDR3 coding sequence is TGTGCTAGCAGCTTAGACGGGAGGGCCGCAGAGACCCAGTACTTC. It yields the protein CASSLDGRAAETQYF.